This T cell receptor beta chain originates from a study of blood T cell repertoires in COVID-19. Study background: Sites in the United States, Italy and Spain provided acute and convalescent COVID-19 samples.

In this sample, this clone turned up a few times. Authors' data handling: Using reference gene primer amplification, nucleated cell counts were estimated. The protocol was immunoSEQ multiplex PCR, while the TCRdb copy is restricted to in-frame clones and leaves out a portion. V and J calls plus clone size are reproduced from that table; the DNA served to infer D and trimming. In the table there are over 80,000 clones, more than 75% of which are singletons. V was clipped by 6 bases and J by 0 bases, with 20 bases between them. CDR1 is MNHEY, CDR2 SMNVEV, per germline (reference sequence). This CDR3 comprises 18 residues.

Sequencing was done on a sample of peripheral blood. This rearrangement joins TRBV27 to TRBJ2-2; a weak D match, TRBD2 (6 bases). This sequence originates from a human donor in a cohort sampled during active COVID-19. The CDR3 spells CASRARGSVIANTGELFF. CDR3 nucleotides: TGTGCCAGCAGAGCGCGGGGCAGTGTCATCGCGAACACCGGGGAGCTGTTTTTT.